This T cell receptor beta chain was sequenced during a study of OX40 agonist ivuxolimab in advanced cancers. Across the whole study: Administration of intravenous ivuxolimab to patients occurred every 2 weeks at 0.01 to 10 mg/kg.

Sequencing used immunoSEQ multiplex PCR; TCRdb keeps in-frame clones, though not all of them. The sample consists of about 14,000 clones, 65% to 80% of them appearing once. The material was CD4+ or CD8+ T cells sorted from blood, obtained in a trial of the OX40 agonist ivuxolimab. This sequence originates from an adult with an advanced solid tumor such as melanoma, head and neck, liver or kidney cancer.

Here the CDR3 DNA reads TGCGCCAGTTCCGGGACAGGGGGCACCGGGGAGCTGTTTTTT. This gives the protein CASSGTGGTGELFF. The gene calls are TRBV5-1 and TRBJ2-2; 11 nucleotides agree with TRBD1. The CDR3 is 14 amino acids. With V trimmed by 8 bases and J by 4 bases, 4 bases remained unmatched. Germline V CDR1 and CDR2: SGHRS, YFSETQ.